The clone carrying this T cell receptor (beta chain) has only a few counts. This sample is part of a study of blood T cell repertoires in COVID-19. Study-wide context: Whether acute or convalescent, the COVID-19 samples came from the United States, Italy and Spain.

The trim removed 3 bases at V and 4 bases at J, leaving 1 base unmatched. Germline loops: CDR1 SGDLS, CDR2 YYNGEE. CDR3 length equals 15 residues. Only in-frame clones appear in the TCRdb table, and some are missing; sequencing was by immunoSEQ multiplex PCR. The repertoire holds about 200,000 clones, with 85% as singletons. The specimen sequenced was peripheral blood. The source is a man aged 55 to 70 with COVID-19, enrolled during active disease. The chain uses TRBV9 and TRBJ2-3, with 14 positions matching TRBD2. Here the CDR3 DNA reads TGTGCCAGCAGCGGACTAGCGGGAGGGCCAGATACGCAGTATTTT. As protein: CASSGLAGGPDTQYF.